This T cell receptor (beta chain) was identified during a study of shared clonotypes between healthy human individuals. TCRdb's table, derived via immunoSEQ multiplex PCR, lists solely in-frame clones and lacks some. The sample records roughly 510,000 clones, roughly 79% being singletons. Trimming left V 5 bases short and J 8 bases short, with 16 bases between. Germline CDR1 and CDR2: SGHRS and YFSETQ. This CDR3 has 13 residues. What was sequenced was PBMCs. This receptor was obtained from a woman aged 40-49 years in good health. Some clones in this sample may be carry-over from other donors' samples. The V call is TRBV5-1, the J call TRBJ1-2, with D perhaps TRBD1 (6 bases). DNA for the CDR3: TGCGCCAGCAGAACCCCAGGGGAGGAGGGCTACACCTTC. It encodes CASRTPGEEGYTF.